This entry features one T cell receptor beta chain sequence. Germline trimming cut 5 bases from V and 2 bases from J; bases unmatched to any gene: 5. The CDR3 consists of 14 residues. The germline CDR1 and CDR2 sequences are GTSNPN and SVGIG (reference sequence). The sample originates from a study of shared clonotypes between healthy human individuals. Clones were read by immunoSEQ multiplex PCR, and TCRdb kept only the in-frame ones, dropping some. The sample has 1 million to 1.3 million clones, around 78% seen once. Sequenced sample: memory CD4+ T cells from PBMCs. This sample's subset: CD45RA-negative fraction. The rearrangement joins TRBV30 to TRBJ2-3; 9 bases align to TRBD2. The sequence derives from a man aged 18 to 30 in good health. Some clones in this sample may be carry-over from other donors' samples. CDR3 bases: TGTGCCTGGGGGTTAGCGGGGGTCACAGATACGCAGTATTTT. Translation gives CAWGLAGVTDTQYF.